This T cell receptor (beta chain) was captured by sequencing in a study of T cell responses to AZD1222 COVID-19 vaccine. This clone was observed many times. Repertoires were generated with immunoSEQ multiplex PCR, while TCRdb's copy carries only in-frame clones and drops some. The sample includes 120,000 to 150,000 clones, roughly 93% seen only once; the top ten take about a tenth. Per germline, CDR1 SNHLY and CDR2 FYNNEI. Trimming stripped 2 bases from V and 4 bases from J, with 14 bases between. CDR3 size: 16 residues. The origin of this receptor is an adult who received the AZD1222 COVID-19 vaccine. The V call is TRBV2, the J call TRBJ2-2; D is perhaps TRBD2 (5 bases). The source material was peripheral blood, sampled 28 days after the second AZD1222 dose. The CDR3 DNA follows: TGTGCCAGCAGTGAATCGGCAGGTAGCGTCACCGGGGAGCTGTTTTTT. It is translated as CASSESAGSVTGELFF.